The sequence of this T cell receptor beta chain was determined in a study of T cells in Graves' hyperthyroidism and ophthalmopathy (dated by TCRdb to about 2019). About the study as a whole: Peripheral blood was sampled at the time of initial diagnosis, prior to any treatment. To identify TCR V-J signatures that set the groups apart, the researchers used a discovery cohort of 100 or so patients, made up of 43 with Graves' ophthalmopathy and 57 with stable Graves' hyperthyroidism. Prospective prediction of ophthalmopathy was tested in an independent validation cohort consisting of about 19 hyperthyroidism patients and over 15 patients who later progressed to ophthalmopathy. The 95 to 100 discovery patients were randomly divided into training and test sets at a 7:3 ratio. In several Graves' hyperthyroidism patients, the study also compared T-cell repertoires from thyroid tissue with T-cell repertoires from blood. Following sampling, methimazole starting at 30 mg daily was given to hyperthyroidism patients, and high-dose intravenous methylprednisolone was given to ophthalmopathy patients. The paper describes TCR Vbeta CDR3 sequencing of about 140 peripheral blood samples, made up of some 40 ophthalmopathy patients, 70 to 75 hyperthyroidism patients and approximately 17 progressor patients. Broader findings and caveats from the paper: In validation, the model predicted progression to ophthalmopathy with approximately 70% sensitivity and approximately 74% specificity, a median of 6.5 months before onset. Most expanded thyroid clonotypes (frequency above 0.001) were also found in blood, which suggests that blood repertoires may mirror thyroid immune responses. A 13 V-J signature model separated ophthalmopathy from stable hyperthyroidism, with nearly 90% sensitivity and 81.08% specificity in cross-validation and 80%/75% in testing. No statistical method was used to fix the sample size in advance, and group allocation was not hidden from the investigators.

Stable Graves' hyperthyroidism was defined as the absence of progression to ophthalmopathy over 18 months of follow-up. Hyperthyroidism patients were newly diagnosed, had a disease duration of under 2 months, and were aged 18 to 65 years. The study excluded patients with uncontrolled infections, other autoimmune diseases, pregnancy or lactation. Diagnoses relied on clinical symptoms, serum thyroxine and TRAb, thyroid ultrasound and orbital computed tomography. PBMCs were separated from under 11 ml of fresh peripheral blood using Ficoll-Paque density gradient centrifugation. Total RNA was extracted using Trizol reagent, and RNA quality was assessed on an Agilent 2100 Bioanalyzer. The germline V gene yields SGDLS for CDR1 and YYNGEE for CDR2. V sheds 3 bases and J sheds 7 bases, leaving 16 bases between their ends. Including cysteine and phenylalanine, the CDR3 has 15 amino acids. Here the CDR3 DNA is all that survives: 45 bases in frame from base 1.

With respect to this clonotype: No cognate antigen has been identified for it. Base qualities were left out, and no much larger clone turns up one base away.

TCR beta CDR3 regions were amplified from RNA transcripts. The TCR CDR3 was subjected to a first round of RT-PCR using the HTBI primer set and the Qiagen OneStep RT-PCR kit. A second multiplex PCR round built the libraries, followed by size selection and purification. Libraries were sequenced paired-end with 100 bp reads on an Illumina HiSeq2000. Per the source publication's procedure: SOAPnuke was used to process the raw data, with reads discarded if the reads contained adapters or uncalled bases, had a mean Phred below 15, or lacked an exact constant-primer or identifier match. High-quality paired reads were merged with COPE v1.2.5, and unique nucleotide sequences were defined as clonotypes. MiTCR v1.1 was used to align the clonotypes against IMGT TRBV, TRBD and TRBJ reference segments. Analysis was restricted to V-J combinations with a frequency above 0.0001, which covered roughly 99% of repertoires. A TCS score was defined as the ratio between F50 (clonal expansion) and ExV (chaos), using BLOSUM62-based TCRdist between CDR3 peptides within each V-J. Welch's t-statistics and random forest reduced around 520 V-J features to 13, which were used in a naive Bayes classifier (R e1071). TCRdb trimmed the raw reads at Q25, called clones with MiXCR and kept productive beta chains. For every CDR3 protein sequence, its rows merge into one entry that carries the most common genes and DNA. TCRdb, not the authors, supplied the V and J calls. The sample includes 300,000 to 400,000 distinct CDR3 sequences, with approximately 13% observed a single time. Roughly 24% of the sample belongs to the ten largest clones.

The chain is encoded by TRBV9 joined to TRBJ2-2; the D gene is perhaps TRBD2, from 6 matching bases. Input material: blood. This clonotype originated in a woman aged 25 to 39 with Graves' hyperthyroidism. CDR3 protein: CASSASPSAGGELFF. The DNA sequence is TGTGCCAGCAGCGCATCCCCTAGCGCGGGCGGGGAGCTGTTTTTT.